This paragraph reports one T cell receptor (beta chain). One end of the junction varies from germline; a read error may be responsible. The sample comes from a study of blood T cells in healthy people across ages. Next came a second PCR, run for about 7 to 12 cycles, which used a sample-barcoded 5' primer along with a J-beta primer mix. TCRdb independently ran MiXCR on the 5' RACE reads; one entry per CDR3 protein. This table holds some 560,000 distinct CDR3 sequences, over 25% found once. The individuals who served as donors were healthy Caucasians living in Russia, aged roughly 6 to 90. Germline V gives CDR1 LGHNA, CDR2 YSLEER. The CDR3 length is 15 residues. This same sample was also part of a study on T cells of mothers and their children. As reported in that work: Per 15 ul, 1.5 ug of RNA was used, with all extracted RNA going into cDNA synthesis. Normalized overlap was always slightly, never significantly, higher in related than unrelated mother-child pairs.

Sequencing was done on a sample of blood. The TCR was taken from a boy younger than 10 in good health. The chain joins TRBV4-3 to TRBJ2-7, with TRBD1 identical over 7 bases. CDR3 loop: CASSLLTGMGYGQYF. The CDR3 nucleotides read TGCGCCAGCAGCCTTCTGACAGGGATGGGGTACGGGCAGTACTTC.